One sample yielded the 25 T cell receptor beta chains listed below, sequenced in a study of blood T cell repertoires in COVID-19. The method was immunoSEQ multiplex PCR; TCRdb's version includes in-frame clones alone and lacks a portion of them. The sample carries around 250,000 clones, 86% recorded once. Sequencing input: peripheral blood. Receptors were obtained from a woman in her 30s with active or convalescent COVID-19.

The chain employs TRBV28 and TRBJ1-6, with 7 bases lining up with TRBD1. The CDR3 has 16 residues. Germline CDR1 is MDHEN and CDR2 is SYDVKM. With V trimmed by 8 bases and J by 6 bases, 13 bases remained unmatched. Written as DNA, the CDR3 is TGTGCCAGCGGCGCGACACAGGGGATTAGTAATTCACCCCTCCACTTT. Protein sequence: CASGATQGISNSPLHF. Full variable domain (outside the CDR3, taken from reference TRBV28 and TRBJ1-6): DVKVTQSSRYLVKRTGEKVFLECVQDMDHENMFWYRQDPGLGLRLIYFSYDVKMKEKGDIPEGYSVSREKKERFSLILESASTNQTSMYLCASGATQGISNSPLHFGNGTRLTVT.

This clone came up a few times. CDR3 protein: CASSQGYESNQPQHF. The CDR3 bases are TGTGCCAGCAGCCAAGGATACGAGAGCAATCAGCCCCAGCATTTT. The chain recombines TRBV3-1 (or the pseudogene TRBV3-2) with TRBJ1-5; the D is unclear. Trimming stripped 1 base from V and 1 base from J, with 8 bases between. The germline gives CDR1 LGHDT, CDR2 YNNKEL (reference sequence). CDR3 length: 15 residues.

The chain is built from TRBV18 and TRBJ1-6, with 7 positions matching TRBD1. After removal of 6 bases from V and 7 bases from J, the junction contained 9 bases not matched to a gene. This CDR3 has 15 amino acids. Germline CDR1 reads KGHSH; CDR2 reads LQKENI. The DNA for the CDR3 is TGTGCCAGCTCTCGGGACAGATCCCACAATTCACCCCTCCACTTT. Translating gives CASSRDRSHNSPLHF.

The rearrangement joins TRBV30 to TRBJ1-3; perhaps TRBD1 as D (5 bases). Germline-derived CDR1 and CDR2 are GTSNPN and SVGIG (reference sequence). V dropped 2 bases and J dropped 5 bases, with 16 bases sitting between them. The CDR3 extends over 15 amino acids. The CDR3 nucleotides read TGTGCCTGGAGTCGATTCAGGGAAACTCGAAACACCATATATTTT. Translating it yields CAWSRFRETRNTIYF.

V gene TRBV7-3 combines with J gene TRBJ2-3, with 7 nucleotides matching TRBD1. Per germline, CDR1 SGHTA and CDR2 FQGTGA. Unmatched junction bases numbered 13, after V lost 1 base and J lost 0 bases. CDR3 length: 19 amino acids. The CDR3 nucleotides read TGTGCCAGCAGCTTAAAGCCCCCCCGACAGGGTAGAAGCACAGATACGCAGTATTTT. Translation: CASSLKPPRQGRSTDTQYF.

The chain is built from TRBV19 and TRBJ1-5; 8 positions agree with TRBD1. Per the germline V gene, CDR1 is LNHDA and CDR2 is SQIVND (reference sequence). The CDR3 extends over 15 amino acids. After removal of 9 bases from V and 3 bases from J, the junction contained 10 bases not matched to a gene. CDR3 in amino acids: CARPPRDRFNQPQHF. As DNA, the CDR3 is TGTGCCAGGCCCCCGCGGGACAGGTTCAATCAGCCCCAGCATTTT. Supplemented by reference TRBV19 and TRBJ1-5, the full variable domain reads DGGITQSPKYLFRKEGQNVTLSCEQNLNHDAMYWYRQDPGQGLRLIYYSQIVNDFQKGDIAEGYSVSREKKESFPLTVTSAQKNPTAFYLCARPPRDRFNQPQHFGDGTRLSIL.

The rearrangement uses TRBV6-5 and TRBJ2-7; 7 bases are shared with TRBD2. With V trimmed by 7 bases and J by 6 bases, 12 bases remained unmatched. The germline CDR1 and CDR2 sequences are MNHEY and SVGAGI. The CDR3 covers 14 residues. CDR3 nucleotides: TGTGCCAGCATCGACCGGGGGGAAGGGCCCGAGCAGTACTTC. Its translation: CASIDRGEGPEQYF.

V is TRBV5-1 and J is TRBJ2-3; 9 bases map to TRBD2. Germline V CDR1 and CDR2: SGHRS, YFSETQ. The CDR3 contains 14 residues. The J segment lost 4 bases and the V segment lost 4 bases, leaving 4 bases of the junction unmatched. The CDR3 spells CASSAGGGADTQYF. In DNA form, the CDR3 reads TGCGCCAGCAGCGCTGGCGGGGGGGCAGATACGCAGTATTTT. The whole variable domain, remainder taken from reference TRBV5-1 and TRBJ2-3, is KAGVTQTPRYLIKTRGQQVTLSCSPISGHRSVSWYQQTPGQGLQFLFEYFSETQRNKGNFPGRFSGRQFSNSRSEMNVSTLELGDSALYLCASSAGGGADTQYFGPGTRLTVL.

The chain joins TRBV27 to TRBJ1-6; 10 positions match TRBD1. The CDR3 totals 15 residues. V shed 5 bases and J 10 bases; nucleotides not matched to a gene: 8. Germline values: CDR1 MNHEY, CDR2 SMNVEV (reference sequence). CDR3 loop: CASSPQGQGRSPLHF. The DNA for the CDR3 is TGTGCCAGCAGTCCCCAGGGACAGGGGCGCTCACCCCTCCACTTT.

The chain links TRBV5-1 to TRBJ2-7; 10 nucleotides agree with TRBD1. J was trimmed by 2 bases and V by 4 bases; bases with no gene match: 9. Looked up from germline, CDR1 is SGHRS and CDR2 is YFSETQ. The CDR3 extends over 16 amino acids. The CDR3 DNA reads as TGCGCCAGCAGCAGGGCCGGGACAGGGGTCCCCTACGAGCAGTACTTC. Residues: CASSRAGTGVPYEQYF.

J is TRBJ2-3 and V is TRBV4-1; maybe TRBD2 (6 bases). The CDR3 totals 14 residues. Trimming removed 4 bases at V and 4 bases at J, with 12 bases between. From germline, CDR1 is MGHRA and CDR2 YSYEKL. The CDR3 nucleotides are TGCGCCAGCAGCCGCAGAGCGGGTCCAGATACGCAGTATTTT. It yields the protein CASSRRAGPDTQYF.

This rearrangement joins TRBV7-8 to TRBJ1-2; 8 bases align to TRBD1. The CDR3 totals 13 residues. Germline-derived CDR1 and CDR2 are SGHVS and FQNEAQ. V trimming: 0 bases; J trimming: 7 bases; junction bases outside the gene matches: 1. The CDR3 sequence: CASSLAGTGGYTF. The DNA of the CDR3 is TGTGCCAGCAGCTTAGCAGGGACAGGTGGCTACACCTTC. The full variable domain, in which reference TRBV7-8 and TRBJ1-2 provide the parts outside the CDR3, is GAGVSQSPRYKVAKRGQDVALRCDPISGHVSLFWYQQALGQGPEFLTYFQNEAQLDKSGLPSDRFFAERPEGSVSTLKIQRTQQEDSAVYLCASSLAGTGGYTFGSGTRLTVV.

This chain joins TRBV19 and TRBJ2-1; TRBD1 is a possible D gene (5 bases). The CDR3 has 16 amino acids. The ends were cut back, 4 bases at V and 6 bases at J, with 19 bases in the middle. Germline V lookup: CDR1 LNHDA, CDR2 SQIVND (reference sequence). The CDR3 DNA follows: TGTGCCAGTAGTACACAGGCAAGGGGTTGGGGCAATGAGCAGTTCTTC. Protein sequence: CASSTQARGWGNEQFF.

The rearrangement joins TRBV6-2 or TRBV6-3 to TRBJ1-5; 10 nucleotides line up with TRBD1. V lost 5 bases to trimming and J lost 5 bases; unmatched junction nucleotides: 6. Germline V gene lookup returns CDR1 MNHEY and CDR2 SVGEGT. This CDR3 contains 15 residues. CDR3 loop: CASSPGTGEDQPQHF. CDR3 coding DNA: TGTGCCAGCAGTCCCGGGACAGGGGAGGATCAGCCCCAGCATTTT.

This chain connects TRBV6-5 to TRBJ1-4; weak D call: TRBD1 (6 bases). The V and J ends lost 2 bases and 0 bases respectively, with 10 bases between them. CDR3 length: 16 amino acids. Germline lookup yields CDR1 MNHEY and CDR2 SVGAGI. The CDR3 nucleotides are TGTGCCAGCAGTTACGGCAGGGGTTCAACTAATGAAAAACTGTTTTTT. Its protein product is CASSYGRGSTNEKLFF.

This clone was seen once. Other DNA sequences in the same sample also yield this CDR3. The rearrangement joins TRBV27 to TRBJ1-6; TRBD1 agrees at 8 bases. Per germline, CDR1 MNHEY and CDR2 SMNVEV (reference sequence). Trimming took 4 bases from V and 7 from J; bases not matched to a gene: 3. CDR3 size: 14 residues. The CDR3: CASSSGTGNSPLHF. The CDR3 DNA reads as TGTGCCAGCAGTTCCGGGACAGGAAATTCACCCCTCCACTTT.

The sample holds many counts of this clone. V usage is TRBV25-1 and J usage is TRBJ2-1, with 9 bases matching TRBD1. Germline V gene lookup returns CDR1 MGHDK and CDR2 SYGVNS. V lost 8 bases and J lost 8; bases outside the gene matches: 4. The CDR3 covers 12 residues. The CDR3 region is CASGTGTHEQFF. CDR3 DNA sequence: TGTGCCAGCGGGACAGGGACCCATGAGCAGTTCTTC.

The CDR3 DNA reads as TGTGCCAGCAGTTACTCGAGGCCGCTCGGGGGGGCCCAGTACTTC. It translates to CASSYSRPLGGAQYF. The V and J genes are TRBV6-2 or TRBV6-3 and TRBJ2-5, with TRBD2 identical over 8 bases. The CDR3 extends over 15 amino acids. With V trimmed by 0 bases and J by 9 bases, 9 bases remained unmatched. Per germline, CDR1 MNHEY and CDR2 SVGEGT.

The chain recombines TRBV6-5 with TRBJ2-5; D may be TRBD1 (6 bases). The CDR3 is made up of 15 amino acids. The germline V and J ends were trimmed by 6 bases and 4 bases, with 18 bases remaining between them. Germline lookup yields CDR1 MNHEY and CDR2 SVGAGI. CDR3 sequence: CASSQEVWGRETQYF. The CDR3 bases are TGTGCCAGCAGCCAGGAGGTCTGGGGGCGAGAGACCCAGTACTTC.

The V and J genes are TRBV7-9 and TRBJ2-7; a weak D match, TRBD1 (6 bases). This CDR3 has 14 amino acids. CDR1 is SEHNR and CDR2 is FQNEAQ in the germline V gene (reference sequence). The ends were cut back, 1 base at V and 3 bases at J, with 10 bases in the middle. The CDR3 loop is CASSLGGRDYEQYF. The CDR3 DNA reads TGTGCCAGCAGCTTAGGGGGGCGCGACTACGAGCAGTACTTC.

The chain combines TRBV7-6 with TRBJ2-7; the match to TRBD2 covers 12 bases. After removal of 0 bases from V and 6 bases from J, the junction contained 3 bases not matched to a gene. Germline V gene data show CDR1 as SGHVS and CDR2 as FNYEAQ. This CDR3 has 15 residues. The CDR3 sequence is CASSLASSGGGEQYF. The CDR3 bases are TGTGCCAGCAGCTTAGCATCTAGCGGGGGGGGCGAGCAGTACTTC.

This clone came up a few times. The chain has TRBV19 and TRBJ1-1; 7 bases agree with TRBD1. Germline V CDR1 and CDR2: LNHDA, SQIVND (reference sequence). Losses at the gene ends were 6 bases for V and 6 bases for J; bases not matched to a gene: 7. The CDR3 length is 13 residues. In nucleotides, the CDR3 is TGTGCCAGTAGCAACAGGGGAAGGCCTGAAGCTTTCTTT. It translates to CASSNRGRPEAFF. The full variable domain, completed using reference TRBV19 and TRBJ1-1, is DGGITQSPKYLFRKEGQNVTLSCEQNLNHDAMYWYRQDPGQGLRLIYYSQIVNDFQKGDIAEGYSVSREKKESFPLTVTSAQKNPTAFYLCASSNRGRPEAFFGQGTRLTVV.

The V and J genes are TRBV19 and TRBJ2-2; 15 bases agree with TRBD2. Trimming took 5 bases from V and 4 from J; bases not matched to a gene: 11. This CDR3 region has 19 residues. Per the germline V gene, CDR1 is LNHDA and CDR2 is SQIVND (reference sequence). In DNA form, the CDR3 reads TGTGCCAGTAGTTTCCAGGGACTAGCGGGGGGCCCGGGCACCGGGGAGCTGTTTTTT. This translates into CASSFQGLAGGPGTGELFF.

This clone has only one observation. The genes are TRBV28 and TRBJ2-7; 11 bases map to TRBD2. V trimming: 3 bases; J trimming: 4 bases; junction bases outside the gene matches: 5. The CDR3 spans 15 residues. Looked up from germline, CDR1 is MDHEN and CDR2 is SYDVKM. This chain's CDR3 is CASSFRLAGGYEQYF. CDR3 sequence (DNA): TGTGCCAGCAGTTTCCGCTTAGCGGGGGGGTACGAGCAGTACTTC.

V gene TRBV7-2 combines with J gene TRBJ1-2, with D hard to call. Germline CDR1 SGHTA, CDR2 FQGNSA. Trimming stripped 5 bases from V and 4 bases from J, with 20 bases between. There are 16 residues in the CDR3. CDR3 sequence reads: CASSPVGRVTGYGYTF. The CDR3 DNA sequence: TGTGCCAGCAGCCCCGTGGGGAGAGTCACGGGCTATGGCTACACCTTC.